Below, one T cell receptor beta chain is given with its context. As yet, its antigen is unknown. These data originate in a study of T cell responses to AZD1222 COVID-19 vaccine. V was trimmed by 5 bases and J by 6 bases, leaving 8 bases between them. This CDR3 region has 11 residues. CDR1 SEHNR and CDR2 FQNEAQ come from the germline V gene (reference sequence). Overall study results and limits: The donors showed a predominance of white British ancestry and of females, with possible underestimation of clonal diversity. The study found Spike-specific TCR breadth and depth rose after two AZD1222 doses. Only 5 or 6 people who got AZD1222 tested seropositive at baseline.

Some clones are missing from TCRdb's copy, which holds only in-frame ones; the method was immunoSEQ multiplex PCR. The table includes 120,000 or so clones, 80% to 90% detected once. The source was peripheral blood, collected on day 0 of AZD1222 vaccination. The rearrangement links TRBV7-9 to TRBJ2-7; perhaps TRBD1 as D (5 bases). This clonotype originated in an adult in good health. The CDR3 sequence is CASSRGGEQYF. CDR3 DNA: TGTGCCAGCAGCAGGGGTGGCGAGCAGTACTTC.